Included here is one TCR beta chain sequence, with context. CDR1 and CDR2 (germline): SGHTA, FQGNSA. The V and J ends lost 1 base and 9 bases respectively, with 8 bases between them. CDR3 size: 12 residues. This record belongs to a study of blood T cell repertoires in COVID-19. Across the whole study: Researchers got acute and convalescent COVID-19 samples from the United States, Italy and Spain. Sources were T cells, B-cell-depleted T cells, or PBMCs; the material itself was cDNA or gDNA.

In the source study's methods: Estimation of nucleated cell counts was performed using reference gene primer amplification. TCRdb keeps only in-frame clones here, not all; method: immunoSEQ multiplex PCR. Clone size and the V and J calls come from that table; the DNA yielded D and trimming. The repertoire consists of about 330,000 clones, with roughly 88% occurring once and the leading ten covering 3.5% to 4.5%. This chain uses TRBV7-2 with TRBJ2-3; tentatively, D is TRBD1 (6 bases). The sequencing sample was made of peripheral blood. This clonotype was obtained from a woman between 45 and 65 years old with active or convalescent COVID-19. The CDR3 loop reads CASSLVTGTQYF. In nucleotides, the CDR3 is TGTGCCAGCAGCTTAGTCACAGGGACGCAGTATTTT.